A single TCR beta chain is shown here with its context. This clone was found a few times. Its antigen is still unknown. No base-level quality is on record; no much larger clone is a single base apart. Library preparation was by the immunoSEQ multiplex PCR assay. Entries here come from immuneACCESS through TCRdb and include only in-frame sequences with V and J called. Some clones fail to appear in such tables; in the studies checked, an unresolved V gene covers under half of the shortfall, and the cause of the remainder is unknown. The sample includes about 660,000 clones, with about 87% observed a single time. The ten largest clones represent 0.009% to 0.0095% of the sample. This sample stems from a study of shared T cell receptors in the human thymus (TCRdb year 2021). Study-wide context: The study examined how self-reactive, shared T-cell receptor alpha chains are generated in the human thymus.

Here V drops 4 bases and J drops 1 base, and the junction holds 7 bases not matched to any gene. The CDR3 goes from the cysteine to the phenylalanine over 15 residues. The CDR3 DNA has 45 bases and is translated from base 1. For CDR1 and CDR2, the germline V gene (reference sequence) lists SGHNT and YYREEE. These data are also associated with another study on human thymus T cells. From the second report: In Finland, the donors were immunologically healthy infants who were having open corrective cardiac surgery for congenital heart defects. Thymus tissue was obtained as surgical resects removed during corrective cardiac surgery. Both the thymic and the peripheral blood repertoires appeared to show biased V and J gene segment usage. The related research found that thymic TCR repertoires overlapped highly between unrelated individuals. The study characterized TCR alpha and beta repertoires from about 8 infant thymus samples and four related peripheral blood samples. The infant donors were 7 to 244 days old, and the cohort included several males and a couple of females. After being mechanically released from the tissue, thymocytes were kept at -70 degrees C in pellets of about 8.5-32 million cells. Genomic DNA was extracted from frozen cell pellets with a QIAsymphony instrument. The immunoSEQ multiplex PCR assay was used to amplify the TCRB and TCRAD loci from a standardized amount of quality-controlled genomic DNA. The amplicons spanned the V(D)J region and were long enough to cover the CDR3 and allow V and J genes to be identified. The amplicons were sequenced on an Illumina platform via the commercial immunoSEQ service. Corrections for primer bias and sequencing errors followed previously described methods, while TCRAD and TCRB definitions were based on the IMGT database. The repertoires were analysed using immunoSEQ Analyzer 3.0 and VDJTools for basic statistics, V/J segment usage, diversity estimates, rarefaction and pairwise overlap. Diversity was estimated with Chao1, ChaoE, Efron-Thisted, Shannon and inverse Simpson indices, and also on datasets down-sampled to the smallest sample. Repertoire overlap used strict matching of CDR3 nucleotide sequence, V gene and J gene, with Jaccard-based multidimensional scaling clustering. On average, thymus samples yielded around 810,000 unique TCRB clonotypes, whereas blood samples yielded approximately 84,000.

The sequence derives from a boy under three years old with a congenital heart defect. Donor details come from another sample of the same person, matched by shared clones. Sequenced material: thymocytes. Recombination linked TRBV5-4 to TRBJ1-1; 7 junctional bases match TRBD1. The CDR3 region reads CASSRQGLENTEAFF. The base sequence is TGTGCCAGCAGCAGACAGGGTCTAGAGAACACTGAAGCTTTCTTT.